This record covers a single TCR beta chain. What it binds is not known. This entry is derived from a study of cytomegalovirus exposure and HLA in healthy donors. Study conclusions and caveats: Productive status was seen about 87% or about 30% of the time for most TCR beta V segments in an earlier analysis. In a later analysis, TCR beta V- and J-gene trimming showed a link to a missense DCLRE1C variant. Per published accounts, TCR beta sequences correctly predicted the HLA-A and HLA-B alleles of most subjects. The study recorded 160 or so TCR beta chains that were cytomegalovirus-associated.

Trimming pared 7 bases from V and 5 bases from J, leaving 20 bases between. This CDR3 spans 15 amino acids. Germline loops: CDR1 LNHDA, CDR2 SQIVND (reference sequence). PCR used 60 Vbeta primers and 13 Jbeta primers. Measured with immunoSEQ multiplex PCR; TCRdb has only the in-frame clones, and not every one. Found here are 150,000 to 200,000 clones; the top ten clones hold roughly 1.3%. This sequence joins TRBV19 and TRBJ1-1; possibly TRBD1 for D (5 bases). This clonotype originated in an older woman in good health and CMV-seronegative. The sequenced sample was PBMCs. The DNA of the CDR3 is TGTGCCAGTACCCGATTCGGGGGGGGAGAAACTGAAGCTTTCTTT. Protein sequence: CASTRFGGGETEAFF. Filled out from reference TRBV19 and TRBJ1-1, the complete variable domain reads DGGITQSPKYLFRKEGQNVTLSCEQNLNHDAMYWYRQDPGQGLRLIYYSQIVNDFQKGDIAEGYSVSREKKESFPLTVTSAQKNPTAFYLCASTRFGGGETEAFFGQGTRLTVV.